The 27 T cell receptor beta chains given below trace back to one sample, sequenced in a study of PD-L1 blockade in urothelial cancer. Data came from immunoSEQ multiplex PCR; TCRdb stores just in-frame clones and leaves some out. This table has 85,000 to 130,000 clones, approximately 90% appearing once. The material was PBMCs, obtained around atezolizumab (anti-PD-L1) treatment. The receptors stem from a woman of 80 years or more with urothelial cancer.

CDR3 sequence (DNA): TGCGCCAGCAGCTTGAGTGCAGGCTCTGGAAACACCATATATTTT. Translating it yields CASSLSAGSGNTIYF. The chain combines TRBV5-1 with TRBJ1-3, with no clear D. Germline CDR1 reads SGHRS; CDR2 reads YFSETQ. The CDR3 has 15 amino acids. The V gene lost 1 base and the J gene lost 0 bases, with 8 bases spanning the gap.

This chain connects TRBV10-1 to TRBJ2-7; TRBD2 aligns across 9 bases. Germline loops: CDR1 WNHNN, CDR2 SYGVQD (reference sequence). The length of the CDR3 is 14 residues. The V gene end was trimmed by 5 bases and the J gene end by 3 bases; junction bases not matched to a gene: 5. CDR3 loop: CASSPSGAYYEQYF. The CDR3 bases are TGCGCCAGCAGTCCTAGCGGGGCTTACTACGAGCAGTACTTC.

The genes are TRBV10-2 and TRBJ1-1; D is undetermined. CDR3 length: 13 residues. V lost 10 bases and J lost 0, with 12 bases in between. In germline, CDR1 is WSHSY, CDR2 SAAADI. The CDR3 DNA is TGCGCCACCCTGACACCTATGAACACTGAAGCTTTCTTT. The encoded protein is CATLTPMNTEAFF.

This sequence joins TRBV9 and TRBJ2-7, with 10 bases aligning to TRBD1. After removal of 4 bases from V and 0 bases from J, the junction contained 1 base not matched to a gene. The CDR3 covers 14 residues. Per the germline V gene, CDR1 is SGDLS and CDR2 is YYNGEE. CDR3 protein: CASSRDRGSYEQYF. DNA of the CDR3: TGTGCCAGCAGCCGGGACAGGGGCTCCTACGAGCAGTACTTC.

The CDR3 DNA reads as TGTGCCAGCAGCCGGTGGACTAGCGGGCACTACGAGCAGTACTTC. Translating gives CASSRWTSGHYEQYF. This chain links TRBV14 with TRBJ2-7, with 11 positions matching TRBD2. After removal of 4 bases from V and 3 bases from J, the junction contained 5 bases not matched to a gene. This CDR3 has 15 residues. CDR1 SGHDN and CDR2 FVKESK come from the germline V gene.

The rearrangement links TRBV15 to TRBJ1-2; no clear D. Germline CDR1 is LNHNV and CDR2 is YYDKDF (reference sequence). V was cut by 3 bases and J by 4 bases, with 21 bases left in between. The CDR3 sequence is 17 residues long. CDR3 sequence: CATSRTPRRESLYGYTF. In DNA form, the CDR3 reads TGTGCCACCAGCAGGACCCCTAGGAGGGAGAGCCTCTATGGCTACACCTTC.

The chain uses TRBV7-9 and TRBJ2-5; unclear D gene. The germline CDR1 and CDR2 sequences are SEHNR and FQNEAQ (reference sequence). CDR3 length equals 15 residues. Trimming cost V 5 bases and J 1 base, with 14 bases left between them. CDR3 amino acids: CASSPKRRLQETQYF. For the CDR3, the DNA is TGTGCCAGCAGCCCGAAACGGCGGCTCCAAGAGACCCAGTACTTC. Filled out from reference TRBV7-9 and TRBJ2-5, the complete variable domain reads DTGVSQNPRHKITKRGQNVTFRCDPISEHNRLYWYRQTLGQGPEFLTYFQNEAQLEKSRLLSDRFSAERPKGSFSTLEIQRTEQGDSAMYLCASSPKRRLQETQYFGPGTRLLVL.

This clone appeared a few times. CDR3 amino acids: CASSLRTGALLEAFF. For the CDR3, the DNA is TGTGCCAGCAGCCTCCGGACAGGGGCCTTACTTGAAGCTTTCTTT. The genes are TRBV14 and TRBJ1-1, with 9 bases matching TRBD1. The CDR3 is made up of 15 amino acids. Germline V CDR1 and CDR2: SGHDN, FVKESK. V dropped 4 bases and J dropped 7; count of bases not matched to a gene: 10.

The chain couples TRBV9 to TRBJ1-3; D is possibly TRBD1 (6 bases). The V end was cut by 4 bases, the J end by 0 bases, with 11 bases between. Looked up from germline, CDR1 is SGDLS and CDR2 is YYNGEE. This CDR3 has 15 residues. The CDR3 bases are TGTGCCAGCAGCCAGGACAGCTACTCTGGAAACACCATATATTTT. Residues: CASSQDSYSGNTIYF.

The rearrangement links TRBV5-8 to TRBJ1-4; D might be TRBD1 (6 bases). The CDR3 consists of 14 residues. Germline CDR1 is SGHTS and CDR2 is YDEGEE. V lost 2 bases to trimming and J lost 8 bases, with 13 bases between them. DNA for the CDR3: TGTGCCAGCAGCTTCGGACAGCCCTCAGAAAAACTGTTTTTT. Translating gives CASSFGQPSEKLFF.

The V call is TRBV6-5, the J call TRBJ2-2, with TRBD2 matching over 9 bases. This CDR3 region has 15 residues. J lost 3 bases, V lost 7 bases, and 6 bases had no gene match. Germline CDR1 reads MNHEY; CDR2 reads SVGAGI. The CDR3 loop reads CASTIIAGDTGELFF. The CDR3 nucleotides read TGTGCCAGCACAATCATAGCGGGGGACACCGGGGAGCTGTTTTTT.

CDR3 protein: CASSRNGGEEKEQFF. The CDR3 coding sequence is TGTGCCAGCAGCCGTAATGGGGGGGAGGAGAAGGAGCAGTTCTTC. The rearrangement uses TRBV6-5 and TRBJ2-1, with TRBD2 matching over 7 bases. The junction had 15 bases not matched to a gene; V was cut back by 6 bases and J by 10 bases. The CDR3 totals 15 residues. Germline V gene data show CDR1 as MNHEY and CDR2 as SVGAGI.

The chain recombines TRBV18 with TRBJ2-3, with D uncertain. The ends were cut back, 2 bases at V and 4 bases at J, with 7 bases in the middle. Germline-derived CDR1 and CDR2 are KGHSH and LQKENI. This CDR3 is built from 13 residues. In DNA, the CDR3 is TGTGCCAGCTCACCAGGCCACGCAGATACGCAGTATTTT. It yields the protein CASSPGHADTQYF.

The chain combines TRBV19 with TRBJ2-1; 9 bases are a match to TRBD2. Germline CDR1 is LNHDA and CDR2 is SQIVND (reference sequence). J gave up 9 bases and V 3 bases, and 12 bases lay outside the gene matches. The CDR3 has 16 residues. Written as DNA, the CDR3 is TGTGCCAGTAGTATTTTTAGGCGGGAGGGCCTACTTGAGCAGTTCTTC. The encoded protein is CASSIFRREGLLEQFF.

The genes are TRBV6-1 and TRBJ1-2, with 11 bases aligning to TRBD1. V lost 6 bases and J lost 6; bases outside the gene matches: 3. The CDR3 runs to 13 residues. The germline gives CDR1 MNHNS, CDR2 SASEGT. The CDR3 DNA sequence: TGTGCCAGCAGCAGGACAGGGGGCGATGGCTACACCTTC. It encodes CASSRTGGDGYTF.

The chain carries TRBV5-1 and TRBJ1-4; 7 bases map to TRBD1. Germline V gene lookup returns CDR1 SGHRS and CDR2 YFSETQ. The ends lost 4 bases at V and 2 bases at J; junction bases unmatched: 2. This CDR3 has 14 residues. DNA for the CDR3: TGCGCCAGCAGCCCGGGACAGACTAATGAAAAACTGTTTTTT. Its translation is CASSPGQTNEKLFF.

The rearrangement joins TRBV28 to TRBJ2-7, with TRBD1 matching 8 bases. Germline V lookup: CDR1 MDHEN, CDR2 SYDVKM. The CDR3 totals 16 residues. The V gene end was trimmed by 5 bases and the J gene end by 4 bases; junction bases not matched to a gene: 13. CDR3 nucleotides: TGTGCCAGCAGTCCTAGGCGGGACAGGAGAATTTACGAGCAGTACTTC. This gives the protein CASSPRRDRRIYEQYF.

The V call is TRBV27, the J call TRBJ2-5; D not certain. The CDR3 loop spans 14 amino acids. V was pared by 0 bases and J by 5 bases, with 10 bases between. Germline CDR1 is MNHEY and CDR2 is SMNVEV (reference sequence). CDR3 nucleotides: TGTGCCAGCAGTTTATCTATGCAGTGGGAGACCCAGTACTTC. It is translated as CASSLSMQWETQYF.

This clone was counted once. The chain couples TRBV5-1 to TRBJ1-2; 7 bases are a match to TRBD1. Germline CDR1 and CDR2: SGHRS and YFSETQ. The CDR3 runs 13 residues. The V and J ends lost 4 bases and 5 bases, in that order; junction bases with no gene match: 5. The CDR3 reads CASSPGQTYGYTF. Written as DNA, the CDR3 is TGCGCCAGCAGCCCGGGACAGACGTATGGCTACACCTTC.

The rearrangement links TRBV30 to TRBJ2-5, with 8 bases that match TRBD2. V trimming: 2 bases; J trimming: 0 bases; junction bases outside the gene matches: 5. Germline-derived CDR1 and CDR2 are GTSNPN and SVGIG (reference sequence). There are 15 residues in the CDR3. CDR3 loop: CAWSWPSGYQETQYF. The CDR3 DNA follows: TGTGCCTGGAGTTGGCCTAGCGGGTACCAAGAGACCCAGTACTTC.

The gene calls are TRBV2 and TRBJ1-4, with a weak D call TRBD1 (5 bases). Germline CDR1 is SNHLY and CDR2 is FYNNEI. Trimming pared 7 bases from V and 3 bases from J, leaving 12 bases between. The length of the CDR3 is 14 residues. CDR3 amino acids: CASKTGGANEKLFF. DNA for the CDR3: TGTGCCAGCAAGACGGGGGGGGCTAATGAAAAACTGTTTTTT. The variable domain in full, completed from reference TRBV2 and TRBJ1-4, reads EPEVTQTPSHQVTQMGQEVILRCVPISNHLYFYWYRQILGQKVEFLVSFYNNEISEKSEIFDDQFSVERPDGSNFTLKIRSTKLEDSAMYFCASKTGGANEKLFFGSGTQLSVL.

The chain carries TRBV5-6 and TRBJ1-4; D is unclear. The V gene's germline CDR1 is SGHDT and CDR2 YYEEEE. Deletions cut 0 bases from V and 3 bases from J, with 3 bases between. The CDR3 totals 13 residues. The CDR3 loop is CASSLVANEKLFF. CDR3 bases: TGTGCCAGCAGCTTGGTAGCTAATGAAAAACTGTTTTTT.

In its sample, this clone was seen once. The V gene is TRBV28, the J gene TRBJ2-1; 10 bases map to TRBD2. CDR1 and CDR2 from the germline V gene are MDHEN and SYDVKM. CDR3 length equals 14 residues. The V segment lost 7 bases and the J segment 5 bases; nucleotides outside the gene matches: 5. DNA of the CDR3: TGTGCCAGCAAAGCGGGAGGGCCGGACAATGAGCAGTTCTTC. Encoded protein: CASKAGGPDNEQFF.

This clone has more than one count but fewer than ten. The rearrangement joins TRBV7-9 to TRBJ1-1, with 7 bases that match TRBD1. The CDR3 has 15 amino acids. Germline values: CDR1 SEHNR, CDR2 FQNEAQ (reference sequence). Trimming cost V 2 bases and J 2 bases; bases outside gene matches: 5. Here the CDR3 DNA reads TGTGCCAGCAGCTTATCCGGGACAGCAAACACTGAAGCTTTCTTT. This gives the protein CASSLSGTANTEAFF. Full variable domain (rest looked up from reference TRBV7-9 and TRBJ1-1): DTGVSQNPRHKITKRGQNVTFRCDPISEHNRLYWYRQTLGQGPEFLTYFQNEAQLEKSRLLSDRFSAERPKGSFSTLEIQRTEQGDSAMYLCASSLSGTANTEAFFGQGTRLTVV.

This chain uses TRBV10-3 with TRBJ1-5, with 8 bases identical to TRBD1. The germline V gene encodes CDR1 ENHRY and CDR2 SYGVKD. The length of the CDR3 is 14 residues. The ends lost 2 bases at V and 7 bases at J; junction bases unmatched: 4. In DNA, the CDR3 is TGTGCCATCAGTGAGGGACAGGGATCACAGCCCCAGCATTTT. Its translation is CAISEGQGSQPQHF.

The chain couples TRBV28 to TRBJ1-1; 7 bases align to TRBD1. The CDR3 has 12 amino acids. Germline assignment: CDR1 MDHEN and CDR2 SYDVKM. The V segment lost 7 bases and the J segment 8 bases; nucleotides outside the gene matches: 7. The CDR3 DNA reads as TGTGCCAGCACCGTGACAGGGAACGAAGCTTTCTTT. This gives the protein CASTVTGNEAFF.

This CDR3 is CASSLPNREGSEKLFF. The CDR3 DNA reads TGTGCCAGCAGCTTGCCAAACAGGGAGGGGAGTGAAAAACTGTTTTTT. This rearrangement joins TRBV5-4 to TRBJ1-4, with D maybe TRBD1 (6 bases). The CDR3 has 16 residues. Per the germline V gene, CDR1 is SGHNT and CDR2 is YYREEE (reference sequence). V was pared by 1 base and J by 7 bases, with 17 bases between.